This T cell receptor (beta chain) was recovered during a study of cytomegalovirus exposure and HLA in healthy donors. In the PCR, 60 Vbeta and 13 Jbeta primers were used. Only in-frame clones appear in the TCRdb table, and some are missing; sequencing was by immunoSEQ multiplex PCR. Of 110,000 to 150,000 clones in the sample, around 67% are singletons; the top ten hold roughly 4.5%. Remarks on this clone: Its specificity is not known.

Study outcomes and limitations: The only immune exposure information that was available was CMV serostatus.

The sample consisted of PBMCs. The TCR was taken from a young man in good health and CMV-seropositive.

CDR3 DNA sequence: TGTGCCAGCAGCGTTCGACAGGGGGCTTACGAGCAGTACTTC. This sequence encodes CASSVRQGAYEQYF. The chain links TRBV9 to TRBJ2-7; 10 bases match TRBD1. This CDR3 comprises 14 residues. Germline CDR1 SGDLS, CDR2 YYNGEE. Trimming removed 2 bases from V and 4 bases from J; junction bases left unmatched: 3.